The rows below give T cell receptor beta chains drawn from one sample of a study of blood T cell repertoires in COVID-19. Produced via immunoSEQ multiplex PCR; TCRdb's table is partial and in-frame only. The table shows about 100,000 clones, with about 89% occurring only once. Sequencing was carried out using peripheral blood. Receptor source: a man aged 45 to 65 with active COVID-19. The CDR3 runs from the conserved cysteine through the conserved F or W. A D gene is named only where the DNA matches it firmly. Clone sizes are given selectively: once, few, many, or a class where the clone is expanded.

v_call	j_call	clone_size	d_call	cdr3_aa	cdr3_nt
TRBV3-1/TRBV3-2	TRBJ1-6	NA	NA	CASSQDPYKNSPLHF	TGTGCCAGCAGCCAAGATCCATACAAAAATTCACCCCTCCACTTT
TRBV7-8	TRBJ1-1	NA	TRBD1	CASSHNRGPATEAFF	TGTGCCAGCAGCCATAACAGGGGGCCGGCCACTGAAGCTTTCTTT
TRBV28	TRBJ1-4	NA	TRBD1	CASSRDSNNEKLFF	TGTGCCAGCAGTCGGGACAGCAATAATGAAAAACTGTTTTTT
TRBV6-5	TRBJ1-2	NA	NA	CASSYSRRFGGYGYTF	TGTGCCAGCAGTTACTCGCGCCGATTTGGAGGCTATGGCTACACCTTC
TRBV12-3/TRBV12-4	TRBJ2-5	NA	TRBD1	CASSLYRGETQYF	TGTGCCAGCAGTTTATACAGGGGAGAGACCCAGTACTTC
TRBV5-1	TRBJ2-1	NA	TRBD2	CASSLAASGGILDEQFF	TGCGCCAGCAGCTTGGCAGCTAGCGGGGGTATTCTCGATGAGCAGTTCTTC
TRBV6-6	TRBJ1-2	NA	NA	CASTLPGDYGYTF	TGTGCCAGCACCTTACCGGGGGACTATGGCTACACCTTC
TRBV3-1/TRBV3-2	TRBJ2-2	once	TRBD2	CASSPRLAGGVGELFF	TGTGCCAGCAGCCCCAGGCTAGCGGGGGGGGTCGGGGAGCTGTTTTTT
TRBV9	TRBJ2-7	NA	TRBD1	CASSKGQGGSYEQYF	TGTGCCAGCAGCAAGGGACAGGGAGGGTCCTACGAGCAGTACTTC
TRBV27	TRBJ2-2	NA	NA	CASSLPGLASGELFF	TGTGCCAGCAGTTTGCCTGGACTGGCCTCAGGGGAGCTGTTTTTT
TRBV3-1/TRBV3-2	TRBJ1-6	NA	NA	CASSQDLSSYNSPLHF	TGTGCCAGCAGCCAAGATCTGAGCTCCTATAATTCACCCCTCCACTTT
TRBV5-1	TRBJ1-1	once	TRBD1	CASSIWTGQNTEAFF	TGCGCCAGCAGCATATGGACAGGGCAGAACACTGAAGCTTTCTTT
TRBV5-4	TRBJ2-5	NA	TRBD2	CASSTGVSGSETQYF	TGTGCCAGCAGCACTGGGGTTAGCGGGAGTGAGACCCAGTACTTC
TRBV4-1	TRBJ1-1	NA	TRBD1	CASSQQGASSEAFF	TGCGCCAGCAGCCAACAGGGGGCTTCCTCTGAAGCTTTCTTT
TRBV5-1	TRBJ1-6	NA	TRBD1	CASSFGQGGDNSPLHF	TGCGCCAGCAGCTTTGGACAGGGGGGAGATAATTCACCCCTCCACTTT
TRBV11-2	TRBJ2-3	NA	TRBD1	CASSLERDRGFRTDTQYF	TGTGCCAGCAGCTTAGAGCGGGACAGGGGGTTCCGCACAGATACGCAGTATTTT
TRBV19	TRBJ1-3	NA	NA	CASSPSGNTIYF	TGTGCCAGTAGTCCCTCGGGAAACACCATATATTTT
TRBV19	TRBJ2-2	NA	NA	CASSMVFPGTTLLNTGELFF	TGTGCCAGTAGTATGGTGTTCCCCGGGACAACGCTCTTGAACACCGGGGAGCTGTTTTTT
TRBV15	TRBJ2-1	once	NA	CATSASGTYNEQFF	TGTGCCACCAGCGCATCCGGGACCTACAATGAGCAGTTCTTC
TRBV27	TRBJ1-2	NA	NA	CASSPRRNNYGYTF	TGTGCCAGCAGTCCTCGGAGAAATAACTATGGCTACACCTTC